This T cell receptor beta chain emerged from a study of identifying expanded T cells in peripheral blood. Study-wide results and limits: About 1.2 clones differed between technical replicates, versus about 17 and 20 over time. Variance in clone template counts between approximately two-week samples significantly increased with total template count across all healthy donors.

Healthy donors had no documented immune events, such as infections, while sampled. Of note for this clone: Its antigen is currently unknown.

Measured with immunoSEQ multiplex PCR; TCRdb has only the in-frame clones, and not every one. The data hold about 81,000 clones, with roughly 84% observed a single time. Germline V gene lookup returns CDR1 LNHDA and CDR2 SQIVND (reference sequence). There are 15 residues in the CDR3. Trimming cost V 7 bases and J 0 bases, with 13 bases left between them. This clonotype was sampled from a person between 18 and 75 years old in good health. This chain connects TRBV19 to TRBJ1-3; D is ambiguous. Sequences were obtained from blood. For the CDR3, the DNA is TGTGCCAGTATCCAAGACACACGCTCTGGAAACACCATATATTTT. It is translated as CASIQDTRSGNTIYF.